One T cell receptor (beta chain) is described in this entry. The antigen is not known. The germline V and J ends were trimmed by 0 bases and 5 bases, with 15 bases remaining between them. This CDR3 has 15 residues. Per germline, CDR1 SGDLS and CDR2 YYNGEE. This entry belongs to a study of Ad26.COV2.S vaccination and SARS-CoV-2 variants. Study-level points and caveats: Across vaccine and placebo recipients, the breadth of non-spike TCRs was similar.

The treatment is: roughly 19 received Ad26.COV2.S at low or high dose, single or two shots; about 5 received placebo; per-sample allocation not given. Collection of samples fell on day 63 after the first vaccine or placebo injection. The table came from immunoSEQ multiplex PCR; TCRdb's copy has only in-frame clones and leaves some out. The sample includes approximately 500,000 clones, roughly 87% of them seen just once. The V and J genes are TRBV9 and TRBJ2-7; D unresolved. The sequence came from a person aged 18-65 years who received the Ad26.COV2.S COVID-19 vaccine or a placebo. Specimen: peripheral blood, collected in a trial of Ad26.COV2.S vaccine versus placebo. This chain's CDR3 is CASSVDWAPIDEQYF. In DNA form, the CDR3 reads TGTGCCAGCAGCGTAGATTGGGCCCCGATTGACGAGCAGTACTTC.